The clone carrying this TCR beta chain was detected only once. Its target is unknown. This CDR3 comprises 14 residues. V lost 2 bases and J lost 7, with 13 bases in between. Germline-derived CDR1 and CDR2 are SGHTS and YDEGEE. The sample belongs to a study of cytomegalovirus exposure and HLA in healthy donors. PCR involved 60 Vbeta and 13 Jbeta primers. Libraries were prepared by immunoSEQ multiplex PCR; TCRdb keeps only in-frame clonotypes and omits some of them. Among about 220,000 clones, over 65% were seen once, and the ten largest hold 0.63%. Study conclusions and caveats: An analysis done earlier found most TCR beta V segments productive about 87% or about 30% of the time.

The clonotype comes from a man aged 18 to 29 in good health and CMV-seronegative. Sequenced sample: PBMCs. The chain employs TRBV5-8 and TRBJ1-5, with D uncertain. This CDR3 reads CASSFNRFGQPQHF. The CDR3 region has the DNA TGTGCCAGCAGCTTTAACAGATTCGGCCAGCCCCAGCATTTT.